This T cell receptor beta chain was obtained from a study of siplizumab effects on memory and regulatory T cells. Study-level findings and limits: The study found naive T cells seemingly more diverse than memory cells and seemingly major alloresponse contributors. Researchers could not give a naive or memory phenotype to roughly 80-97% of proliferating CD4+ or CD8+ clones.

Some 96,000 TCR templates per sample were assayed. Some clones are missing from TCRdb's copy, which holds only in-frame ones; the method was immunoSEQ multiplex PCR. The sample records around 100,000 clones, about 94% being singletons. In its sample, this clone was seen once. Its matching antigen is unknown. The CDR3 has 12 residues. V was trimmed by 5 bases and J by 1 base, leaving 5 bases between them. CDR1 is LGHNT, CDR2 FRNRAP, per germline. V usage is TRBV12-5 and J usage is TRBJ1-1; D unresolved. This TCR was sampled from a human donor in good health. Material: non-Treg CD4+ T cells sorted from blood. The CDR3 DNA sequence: TGTGCTAGTGGTCCCAGGAACACTGAAGCTTTCTTT. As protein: CASGPRNTEAFF.